A selection of T cell receptor beta chains follows, all from one sample in a study of glioma-infiltrating T cells after dendritic cell vaccination. Profiling relied on immunoSEQ multiplex PCR, and the TCRdb table lists in-frame clones only, not all of them. This table has 20,000 to 30,000 clones, roughly 86% appearing once. The source was blood, collected after dendritic cell vaccination. These receptors were obtained from a human donor with glioblastoma. CDR3s include the opening cysteine and the closing phenylalanine or tryptophan. A D gene is named only where the DNA matches it firmly. Size is omitted from some rows. Given values are once, few, many or a class for expanded clones.

size: .
D: .
V: TRBV7-8
J: TRBJ1-6
length: 14
CDR3: CASSLTGSDSPLHF
DNA: TGTGCCAGCAGCCTGACAGGATCCGATTCACCCCTCCACTTT

size: .
D: .
V: TRBV5-4
J: TRBJ1-3
length: 17
CDR3: CASSLVAGPAAGNTIYF
DNA: TGTGCCAGCAGCTTGGTGGCAGGGCCCGCGGCTGGAAACACCATATATTTT

size: .
D: TRBD1
V: TRBV5-4
J: TRBJ1-2
length: 14
CDR3: CASNAATGVQGYTF
DNA: TGTGCCAGCAACGCAGCCACAGGGGTCCAGGGCTACACCTTC

size: .
D: TRBD1
V: TRBV29-1
J: TRBJ1-3
length: 12
CDR3: CSVEGQGNTIYF
DNA: TGCAGCGTTGAGGGACAGGGGAACACCATATATTTT

size: .
D: .
V: TRBV9
J: TRBJ2-7
length: 13
CDR3: CASSKPGSYEQYF
DNA: TGTGCCAGCAGCAAACCGGGCTCCTACGAGCAGTACTTC

size: once
D: .
V: TRBV6-1
J: TRBJ2-7
length: 12
CDR3: CASDRPTYEQYF
DNA: TGTGCCAGCGACAGGCCCACCTACGAGCAGTACTTC

size: .
D: .
V: TRBV6-5
J: TRBJ1-1
length: 13
CDR3: CASSRRVNTEAFF
DNA: TGTGCCAGCAGTCGACGGGTGAACACTGAAGCTTTCTTT

size: .
D: .
V: TRBV27
J: TRBJ2-3
length: 15
CDR3: CASSFSISGTDTQYF
DNA: TGTGCCAGCAGTTTTTCCATTAGCGGCACAGATACGCAGTATTTT

size: .
D: .
V: TRBV2
J: TRBJ2-1
length: 11
CDR3: CASRKTGEQFF
DNA: TGTGCCAGCAGGAAGACTGGTGAGCAGTTCTTC

size: .
D: .
V: TRBV19
J: TRBJ1-5
length: 14
CDR3: CASSISGGRQPQHF
DNA: TGTGCCAGTAGTATTTCGGGGGGCCGCCAGCCCCAGCATTTT

size: .
D: TRBD1
V: TRBV19
J: TRBJ2-5
length: 15
CDR3: CASRGQGRIQETQYF
DNA: TGTGCCAGTAGGGGACAGGGGAGAATACAAGAGACCCAGTACTTC

size: .
D: .
V: TRBV7-2
J: TRBJ1-2
length: 16
CDR3: CASSPPKAGLGYGYTF
DNA: TGTGCCAGCAGCCCTCCCAAAGCAGGGCTAGGGTATGGCTACACCTTC

size: .
D: TRBD1
V: TRBV19
J: TRBJ1-2
length: 15
CDR3: CASSTRTGEAYGYTF
DNA: TGTGCCAGTAGTACCCGGACAGGGGAGGCCTATGGCTACACCTTC

size: .
D: TRBD1
V: TRBV14
J: TRBJ1-2
length: 15
CDR3: CASSQNQGVGYGYTF
DNA: TGTGCCAGCAGCCAGAACCAGGGGGTAGGCTATGGCTACACCTTC

size: .
D: .
V: TRBV5-7
J: TRBJ1-4
length: 14
CDR3: CASSLDTTNEKLFF
DNA: TGTGCCAGCAGCTTGGACACGACTAATGAAAAACTGTTTTTT

size: .
D: .
V: TRBV30
J: TRBJ1-1
length: 14
CDR3: CAWSSVLMNTEAFF
DNA: TGTGCCTGGAGTAGCGTGCTCATGAACACTGAAGCTTTCTTT

size: .
D: .
V: TRBV2
J: TRBJ1-2
length: 14
CDR3: CASSERQAVYGYTF
DNA: TGTGCCAGCAGTGAAAGACAGGCGGTCTATGGCTACACCTTC

size: .
D: .
V: TRBV4-1
J: TRBJ1-2
length: 16
CDR3: CASSQVKAGATYGYTF
DNA: TGCGCCAGCAGCCAAGTTAAGGCAGGGGCCACCTATGGCTACACCTTC

size: few
D: .
V: TRBV10-2
J: TRBJ2-3
length: 15
CDR3: CASSDSGASLDTQYF
DNA: TGCGCCAGCAGTGACTCGGGAGCATCCTTAGATACGCAGTATTTT

size: .
D: TRBD1
V: TRBV28
J: TRBJ1-1
length: 16
CDR3: CASSSQGARVNTEAFF
DNA: TGTGCCAGCAGTTCCCAGGGGGCGCGGGTGAACACTGAAGCTTTCTTT

size: .
D: TRBD2
V: TRBV27
J: TRBJ2-7
length: 17
CDR3: CASSLFASGGADYEQYF
DNA: TGTGCCAGCAGTTTATTTGCTAGCGGGGGGGCCGACTACGAGCAGTACTTC

size: .
D: .
V: TRBV5-1
J: TRBJ1-4
length: 14
CDR3: CASSEQGGREKLFF
DNA: TGCGCCAGCAGCGAACAGGGTGGCCGGGAAAAACTGTTTTTT

size: .
D: TRBD1
V: TRBV2
J: TRBJ1-2
length: 15
CDR3: CASRAQDRENYGYTF
DNA: TGTGCCAGCAGGGCCCAGGACAGGGAAAACTATGGCTACACCTTC

size: .
D: .
V: TRBV2
J: TRBJ1-2
length: 13
CDR3: CASSENNNYGYTF
DNA: TGTGCCAGCAGTGAAAACAATAACTATGGCTACACCTTC

size: .
D: .
V: TRBV27
J: TRBJ1-4
length: 15
CDR3: CASSFRHTTNEKLFF
DNA: TGTGCCAGCAGTTTCAGGCACACAACTAATGAAAAACTGTTTTTT

size: .
D: .
V: TRBV5-5
J: TRBJ1-2
length: 15
CDR3: CASSLALAVGGGYTF
DNA: TGTGCCAGCAGCTTGGCATTAGCTGTGGGAGGTGGCTACACCTTC

size: once
D: .
V: TRBV5-6
J: TRBJ2-1
length: 12
CDR3: CASSRGNNEQFF
DNA: TGTGCCAGCAGCCGGGGGAACAATGAGCAGTTCTTC

size: .
D: .
V: TRBV5-1
J: TRBJ2-3
length: 13
CDR3: CASSGGTTDTQYF
DNA: TGCGCCAGCAGCGGGGGGACCACAGATACGCAGTATTTT

size: .
D: TRBD2
V: TRBV19
J: TRBJ2-3
length: 19
CDR3: CASTLRDIAGRPHADTQYF
DNA: TGTGCCAGTACCCTCAGGGATATAGCGGGGAGACCCCACGCAGATACGCAGTATTTT

size: few
D: .
V: TRBV19
J: TRBJ1-2
length: 12
CDR3: CASRNGLYGYTF
DNA: TGTGCCAGTAGGAACGGTCTCTATGGCTACACCTTC

size: once
D: TRBD1
V: TRBV2
J: TRBJ2-5
length: 14
CDR3: CASSEDRGLETQYF
DNA: TGTGCCAGCAGTGAGGATAGGGGGCTGGAGACCCAGTACTTC

size: .
D: .
V: TRBV7-7
J: TRBJ2-5
length: 13
CDR3: CASSYSPGETQYF
DNA: TGTGCTAGCAGCTATTCACCAGGGGAGACCCAGTACTTC

size: few
D: .
V: TRBV28
J: TRBJ1-6
length: 16
CDR3: CASKSRSSQGNSPLHF
DNA: TGTGCCAGCAAATCCAGGTCGAGCCAGGGCAATTCACCCCTCCACTTT

size: .
D: TRBD1
V: TRBV2
J: TRBJ2-5
length: 14
CDR3: CANSRDRGQETQYF
DNA: TGTGCCAACAGCAGGGACAGGGGACAAGAGACCCAGTACTTC

size: .
D: TRBD1
V: TRBV27
J: TRBJ2-5
length: 14
CDR3: CASSLRQGGETQYF
DNA: TGTGCCAGCAGTTTGAGACAGGGGGGGGAGACCCAGTACTTC

size: .
D: TRBD1
V: TRBV25-1
J: TRBJ2-1
length: 16
CDR3: CASSEGTGVIYNEQFF
DNA: TGTGCCAGCAGTGAGGGGACAGGGGTTATTTACAATGAGCAGTTCTTC

size: .
D: TRBD1
V: TRBV11-2
J: TRBJ2-5
length: 16
CDR3: CASSFPTGTPKETQYF
DNA: TGTGCCAGCAGCTTTCCGACAGGGACACCTAAAGAGACCCAGTACTTC

size: .
D: TRBD2
V: TRBV19
J: TRBJ2-1
length: 15
CDR3: CASSIALAGYNEQFF
DNA: TGTGCCAGTAGTATAGCACTAGCGGGCTACAATGAGCAGTTCTTC

size: .
D: .
V: TRBV7-2
J: TRBJ1-1
length: 14
CDR3: CASSLGAGNTEAFF
DNA: TGTGCCAGCAGCTTAGGGGCAGGAAACACTGAAGCTTTCTTT

size: .
D: .
V: TRBV5-5
J: TRBJ1-1
length: 15
CDR3: CASTKSGGRNTEAFF
DNA: TGTGCCAGCACCAAATCTGGGGGGAGGAACACTGAAGCTTTCTTT

size: .
D: .
V: TRBV7-2
J: TRBJ2-5
length: 14
CDR3: CASSSRAGQETQYF
DNA: TGTGCCAGCAGCTCCCGGGCGGGGCAAGAGACCCAGTACTTC